These T cell receptor beta chains were read from a single sample in a study of shared clonotypes between healthy human individuals. Assay: immunoSEQ multiplex PCR; the TCRdb copy retains only in-frame clones and omits some. The sample lists 1,100,000 or so clones; approximately 78% were seen once. What was sequenced was memory CD4+ T cells from PBMCs. These receptor sequences come from a man between 18 and 29 years old in good health. Some clones in this sample may be carry-over from other donors' samples. Each CDR3 is given with its conserved first and last residue. Each record gives: clone size, J gene, D gene, V gene, CDR3 DNA, CDR3 protein. The D gene is left open where the match is weak. For some rows the clone size is stated as once, few or many, or as a class when expanded; others skip it.

size: -
J: TRBJ2-4
D: -
V: TRBV27
DNA: TGTGCCAGCAGTCCGTATCCTGGACAGCTGATACTAGCCAAAAACATTCAGTACTTC
CDR3: CASSPYPGQLILAKNIQYF

size: -
J: TRBJ1-4
D: -
V: TRBV4-2
DNA: TGTGCCAGCAGCCAAGAATGGCCGGGACAAATTAATGAAAAACTGTTTTTT
CDR3: CASSQEWPGQINEKLFF

size: -
J: TRBJ1-5
D: TRBD1
V: TRBV2
DNA: TGTGCCAGCAGTCGCGGACAGGGGAGATATCAGCCCCAGCATTTT
CDR3: CASSRGQGRYQPQHF

size: many
J: TRBJ2-5
D: -
V: TRBV5-6
DNA: TGTGCCAGCAGCGCGGGCCCGGGGGTTAGGACCCAGTACTTC
CDR3: CASSAGPGVRTQYF

size: -
J: TRBJ2-7
D: -
V: TRBV2
DNA: TGTGCCAGCAGTATACGGGACCGAGGGGTCGAGCAGTACTTC
CDR3: CASSIRDRGVEQYF

size: -
J: TRBJ1-1
D: TRBD1
V: TRBV27
DNA: TGTGCCAGCAGTTTCAGGGGGCCTTTTATGAACACTGAAGCTTTCTTT
CDR3: CASSFRGPFMNTEAFF

size: once
J: TRBJ1-5
D: TRBD1
V: TRBV6-1
DNA: TGTGCCAGCAATCCTCAGGGACAGGGCTATCAGCCCCAGCATTTT
CDR3: CASNPQGQGYQPQHF

size: few
J: TRBJ2-2
D: -
V: TRBV19
DNA: TGTGCCAGTAACCTAGGGGGGTCGGCGAACACCGGGGAGCTGTTTTTT
CDR3: CASNLGGSANTGELFF

size: -
J: TRBJ2-3
D: TRBD2
V: TRBV27
DNA: TGTGCCAGCAGCCAGGGACTAGGTCGCACAGATACGCAGTATTTT
CDR3: CASSQGLGRTDTQYF

size: few
J: TRBJ2-7
D: TRBD2
V: TRBV7-2
DNA: TGTGCCAGCAGCCCCGGACTAGCGGGAGTGGGGGAGCAGTACTTC
CDR3: CASSPGLAGVGEQYF

size: few
J: TRBJ1-2
D: -
V: TRBV15
DNA: TGTGCCACCAGCAGAGAATTAAGAGACTATGGCTACACCTTC
CDR3: CATSRELRDYGYTF

size: -
J: TRBJ2-1
D: TRBD1
V: TRBV4-3
DNA: TGCGCCAGCAGCCAAGAGATTCGACAGGGGGGATTCAGTGAGCAGTTCTTC
CDR3: CASSQEIRQGGFSEQFF

size: once
J: TRBJ2-7
D: -
V: TRBV18
DNA: TGTGCCAGCTCCCGGGACCGAACCTACGAGCAGTACTTC
CDR3: CASSRDRTYEQYF

size: -
J: TRBJ2-7
D: TRBD2
V: TRBV5-5
DNA: TGTGCCAGCAGCTTGGACGGCGGGAGCTACGAGCAGTACTTC
CDR3: CASSLDGGSYEQYF